The 10 T cell receptor beta chains below were found in one sample sequenced in a study of beta chain features in type 1 diabetes. The sequenced template was cDNA made from the entire isolated RNA. TCRdb keeps only in-frame clones here, not all; method: immunoSEQ multiplex PCR. The sample includes some 900,000 clones, about a sixth of them seen just once. The sequenced sample consisted of naive CD4+ T cells from blood. These receptors originate from a woman between 18 and 30 years old in good health.

This clone occurred a few times. The chain joins TRBV18 to TRBJ2-3, with 13 bases fitting TRBD2. V shed 2 bases, J shed 1 base, and the junction held 6 bases outside the gene matches. This CDR3 has 18 amino acids. Germline V gene sequence: CDR1 KGHSH, CDR2 LQKENI. In nucleotides, the CDR3 is TGTGCCAGCTCACCAATATATGGACTAGCGGGAGGCACAGATACGCAGTATTTT. This translates into CASSPIYGLAGGTDTQYF.

This clone was detected a few times. This chain joins TRBV29-1 and TRBJ2-7; maybe TRBD2 (7 bases). The CDR3 runs 14 residues. Germline loops: CDR1 SQVTM, CDR2 ANQGSEA. Trimming took 7 bases from V and 3 from J, leaving 19 bases between them. The CDR3 DNA reads TGCAGCGCCGTAGGGGGAGGGCCTAACTACGAGCAGTACTTC. Translated: CSAVGGGPNYEQYF.

Concerning this clone itself: Other DNA sequences in this sample translate to the same CDR3. V is TRBV6-5 and J is TRBJ2-6, with D possibly TRBD2 on 5 matching bases. The length of the CDR3 is 15 residues. Germline CDR1 is MNHEY and CDR2 is SVGAGI. The ends were cut back, 4 bases at V and 2 bases at J, with 9 bases in the middle. The CDR3 sequence is CASSSGGAGANVLTF. The CDR3, as DNA: TGTGCCAGCAGTTCCGGAGGAGCTGGGGCCAACGTCCTGACTTTC.

The sample holds a few counts of this clone. The rearrangement joins TRBV5-1 to TRBJ1-5, with 7 bases lining up with TRBD1. Germline assignment: CDR1 SGHRS and CDR2 YFSETQ. Losses at the gene ends were 4 bases for V and 0 bases for J; bases not matched to a gene: 4. The CDR3 is made up of 15 amino acids. This CDR3 is CASSLGQHSNQPQHF. The CDR3 nucleotides read TGCGCCAGCAGCCTGGGACAGCATAGCAATCAGCCCCAGCATTTT.

This clone was counted between two and nine times. CDR3 nucleotide sequence: TGTGCCAGCAGCTCCCCCCGGGTCCGGGACCTAGCCAAAAACATTCAGTACTTC. Translating it yields CASSSPRVRDLAKNIQYF. This chain uses TRBV7-9 with TRBJ2-4; D could derive from TRBD1 or TRBD2 (5 bases each). Germline V CDR1 and CDR2: SEHNR, FQNEAQ (reference sequence). Trimming removed 4 bases from V and 0 bases from J, with 19 bases in between. The length of the CDR3 is 18 residues.

This clone has only a few counts. J is TRBJ2-1 and V is TRBV18; 13 nucleotides agree with TRBD2. The germline gives CDR1 KGHSH, CDR2 LQKENI. The CDR3 consists of 17 residues. After removal of 3 bases from V and 4 bases from J, the junction contained 6 bases not matched to a gene. This chain's CDR3 is CASSPEGLAGVYNEQFF. DNA for the CDR3: TGTGCCAGCTCACCTGAAGGACTAGCGGGAGTTTACAATGAGCAGTTCTTC.

This clone was found a few times. The DNA for the CDR3 is TGCGCCAGCAGCTTGTCGCTAGCGCTGGATGAGCAGTTCTTC. Amino acid sequence: CASSLSLALDEQFF. The chain carries TRBV5-1 and TRBJ2-1, with D maybe TRBD2 (6 bases). V dropped 1 base and J dropped 8 bases, with 13 bases sitting between them. Germline V gene sequence: CDR1 SGHRS, CDR2 YFSETQ. CDR3 size: 14 residues.

This sequence joins TRBV7-2 and TRBJ2-1; TRBD2 matches 8 bases. CDR3 length equals 13 residues. Germline V CDR1 and CDR2: SGHTA, FQGNSA. The V segment lost 5 bases and the J segment 9 bases; nucleotides outside the gene matches: 6. CDR3 amino acids: CASSPHSGSEQFF. In nucleotides, the CDR3 is TGTGCCAGCAGCCCCCACAGCGGGAGTGAGCAGTTCTTC.

The chain joins TRBV12-5 to TRBJ2-1; 11 bases align to TRBD2. The CDR3 extends over 18 amino acids. Losses at the gene ends were 2 bases for V and 3 bases for J; bases not matched to a gene: 9. Germline V gives CDR1 LGHNT, CDR2 FRNRAP. Here the CDR3 DNA reads TGTGCTAGTGGTTTGCCCGTGAGACTAGCGGGATACTACAATGAGCAGTTCTTC. Translated, it gives CASGLPVRLAGYYNEQFF.

The rearrangement uses TRBV27 and TRBJ2-3; 11 bases align to TRBD2. The germline CDR1 and CDR2 sequences are MNHEY and SMNVEV (reference sequence). This CDR3 is 16 amino acids long. V was clipped by 4 bases and J by 2 bases; unmatched bases: 5. Written as DNA, the CDR3 is TGTGCCAGCAGTTCTCTAGCGGGAGGTATCACAGATACGCAGTATTTT. This translates into CASSSLAGGITDTQYF.